This T cell receptor beta chain was documented in a study of regulatory T cells in long-lasting Graves disease. Trimming removed 5 bases from V and 3 bases from J; junction bases left unmatched: 8. CDR3 size: 17 residues. The germline V gene encodes CDR1 KGHDR and CDR2 SFDVKD. This clonotype appeared many times. Sample time point: newly diagnosed GD, antithyroid drugs for less than 3 months. With RNA extracted from PBMCs as input, the TCR library was made. Combining iRepertoire HTBI primers with Arm-PCR of CDR3 regions, the authors built TCR beta libraries. TCRdb fed the multiplex PCR reads into MiXCR, producing one record per CDR3 protein. This table has some 600,000 distinct CDR3 sequences, roughly 16% appearing once. These data also formed part of another study, on T cells in Graves' hyperthyroidism and ophthalmopathy.

Sequences were derived from peripheral blood mononuclear cells (PBMCs), sampled at new diagnosis, from a patient treated with antithyroid drugs. The TCR originated in a man aged 18 to 29 with Graves disease. V gene TRBV24-1 combines with J gene TRBJ2-2, with TRBD2 identical over 10 bases. CDR3 region: CATSGLAGASDTGELFF. The CDR3 region has the DNA TGTGCCACCAGTGGCCTAGCGGGAGCGTCGGACACCGGGGAGCTGTTTTTT.